This TCR beta chain was sequenced for a study of blood T cell repertoires in COVID-19. Study summary: The samples span acute and convalescent COVID-19 from the United States, Italy and Spain. T cells, B-cell-depleted T cells, or PBMCs supplied cDNA or gDNA.

Authors' processing steps: How many nucleated cells were present was estimated from reference gene primer amplification. Assay used: immunoSEQ multiplex PCR; TCRdb lists only in-frame clones, some missing. V and J calls and clone size follow that table, whereas D and trimming were derived from the DNA. The sample contains about 70,000 clones, about four fifths of which appear only once. In this sample, this clone turned up a few times. This clonotype was obtained from a woman older than 75 with acute or convalescent COVID-19. The sequencing input was peripheral blood.

The DNA of the CDR3 is TGTGCCAGCAGCCAAGATCTACAGGGGAACTATGGCTACACCTTC. Translated: CASSQDLQGNYGYTF. The chain links TRBV4-2 to TRBJ1-2; the match to TRBD1 covers 7 bases. The CDR3 loop spans 15 amino acids. CDR1 and CDR2 from the germline V gene are LGHNA and YNFKEQ. Trimming cost V 0 bases and J 2 bases; bases outside gene matches: 3.